What follows are 6 T cell receptor beta chains derived from one specimen sequenced in a study of T cell responses to AZD1222 COVID-19 vaccine. TCRdb's copy holds only in-frame clones and misses some; the assay was immunoSEQ multiplex PCR. The sample gives 150,000 or so clones, 80% to 95% of which show up once; 1.2% to 1.5% is in the top ten. The sequencing used peripheral blood, collected on day 0 of AZD1222 vaccination. These TCRs come from an adult in good health.

V and J are TRBV29-1 and TRBJ2-3; possible D gene TRBD1, 6 bases. Looked up from germline, CDR1 is SQVTM and CDR2 is ANQGSEA. Trimming cost V 1 base and J 5 bases, with 25 bases left between them. The length of the CDR3 is 18 residues. The CDR3 protein is CSVEARGPRYRAGDTQYF. In nucleotides, the CDR3 is TGCAGCGTTGAAGCTCGAGGTCCCCGATACAGGGCCGGAGATACGCAGTATTTT.

The CDR3: CASSLAGQGNVYGYTF. In DNA form, the CDR3 reads TGTGCCAGCAGCTTAGCCGGACAGGGCAACGTCTATGGCTACACCTTC. The chain couples TRBV7-2 to TRBJ1-2; 8 nucleotides match TRBD1. This CDR3 region has 16 residues. V trimming: 0 bases; J trimming: 4 bases; junction bases outside the gene matches: 7. Germline CDR1 is SGHTA and CDR2 is FQGNSA. Complete variable domain (other parts from reference TRBV7-2 and TRBJ1-2): GAGVSQSPSNKVTEKGKDVELRCDPISGHTALYWYRQSLGQGLEFLIYFQGNSAPDKSGLPSDRFSAERTGGSVSTLTIQRTQQEDSAVYLCASSLAGQGNVYGYTFGSGTRLTVV.

The J gene is TRBJ1-1, the V gene TRBV27, with D possibly matching TRBD1 (5 bases). Germline CDR1 reads MNHEY; CDR2 reads SMNVEV (reference sequence). V was clipped by 8 bases and J by 2 bases, with 12 bases between them. The CDR3 has 13 amino acids. The CDR3 DNA follows: TGTGCCAGCGTGGGACGCGAAAACACTGAAGCTTTCTTT. This encodes CASVGRENTEAFF.

This chain uses TRBV6-5 with TRBJ2-4; D is uncertain. The CDR3 runs 15 residues. V gave up 6 bases and J gave up 3 bases, with 15 bases separating them. The V gene's germline CDR1 is MNHEY and CDR2 SVGAGI. The CDR3 DNA sequence: TGTGCCAGCAGCGCCGGACCCACTATCAAAAACATTCAGTACTTC. Protein product: CASSAGPTIKNIQYF.

This clone was detected only a few times. CDR3 in DNA: TGTGCCAGCAGTGCCGGGACCCAGCAGTACTTC. It translates to CASSAGTQQYF. V gene TRBV2 combines with J gene TRBJ2-7; D is possibly TRBD1 or TRBD2 (5 bases each). Germline V gives CDR1 SNHLY, CDR2 FYNNEI. The CDR3 runs to 11 residues. V was shortened by 4 bases and J by 8 bases, with 9 bases between the two germline ends.

This clone was seen more than once but under ten times. The chain combines TRBV7-3 with TRBJ2-1, with D possibly being TRBD2 (5 bases). The V end was cut by 2 bases, the J end by 9 bases, with 11 bases between. This CDR3 region has 13 residues. In germline, CDR1 is SGHTA, CDR2 FQGTGA. CDR3 region: CASSLREGGEQFF. CDR3 DNA: TGTGCCAGCAGCTTACGGGAAGGTGGTGAGCAGTTCTTC.